These T cell receptor beta chains were read from a single sample in a study of response to subunit inactivated influenza vaccine. TCRdb redid the calling of the RT-PCR reads with MiXCR, one entry per CDR3 protein. The sample shows hundreds of thousands of distinct CDR3 sequences, roughly 10% of them seen only once. This same sample was also taken into another study, of T cells expressing NK-cell markers.

The sequencing used PBMCs from blood, collected on the day of vaccination. The receptors were sampled from a man aged 50-59 years who received an inactivated influenza vaccine. Both conserved end residues are part of each CDR3. D genes are given only for firm matches. Where a row states a size, it is once, few, many or the class of an expanded clone; other rows omit it.

J gene | V gene | clone size | D gene | CDR3 protein | CDR3 DNA
TRBJ2-1 | TRBV6-2/TRBV6-3 | few | TRBD2 | CASSSETSGVYNEQFF | TGTGCCAGCAGTTCAGAAACTAGCGGGGTTTACAATGAGCAGTTCTTC
TRBJ2-5 | TRBV12-3/TRBV12-4 | many | TRBD2 | CASSGGTSGTRETQYF | TGTGCCAGCAGCGGAGGGACTAGCGGAACGAGAGAGACCCAGTACTTC
TRBJ1-1 | TRBV7-9 | . | . | CASSPWDNTEAFF | TGTGCCAGCAGCCCGTGGGATAACACTGAAGCTTTCTTT
TRBJ1-3 | TRBV7-9 | few | . | CASSDSRGGLRNTIYF | TGTGCCAGCAGCGATTCCAGGGGAGGTCTTCGGAACACCATATATTTT
TRBJ1-6 | TRBV6-1 | . | . | CASSEAGPVGSPLHF | TGTGCCAGCAGTGAAGCGGGTCCGGTTGGTTCACCCCTCCACTTT
TRBJ1-2 | TRBV28 | few | . | CASSLPTGKLEGGYGYTF | TGTGCCAGCAGTTTACCGACAGGAAAGCTTGAAGGCGGCTATGGCTACACCTTC
TRBJ2-1 | TRBV19 | . | . | CASSMDPSSYNEQFF | TGTGCCAGTAGTATGGACCCGAGCTCCTACAATGAGCAGTTCTTC
TRBJ2-5 | TRBV7-8 | few | . | CASSQTTRTGFETQYF | TGTGCCAGCAGCCAGACGACGCGAACTGGGTTCGAGACCCAGTACTTC
TRBJ2-5 | TRBV7-2 | few | TRBD1 | CASSSPGQGMTQYF | TGTGCCAGCAGCTCGCCGGGACAGGGGATGACCCAGTACTTC
TRBJ2-3 | TRBV9 | . | TRBD2 | CASSGTSGRRDTQYF | TGTGCCAGCAGCGGAACTAGCGGGAGACGTGATACGCAGTATTTT
TRBJ1-5 | TRBV6-1 | many | . | CASSELRQNQPQHF | TGTGCCAGCAGTGAGCTAAGGCAGAATCAGCCCCAGCATTTT
TRBJ2-7 | TRBV10-3 | few | TRBD1 | CAISRTGGGEEQYF | TGTGCCATCAGCCGGACAGGGGGCGGGGAGGAGCAGTACTTC
TRBJ2-6 | TRBV5-1 | . | TRBD1 | CASSRDRGRYSGANVLTF | TGCGCCAGCAGCCGGGACAGGGGACGATACTCTGGGGCCAACGTCCTGACTTTC
TRBJ2-1 | TRBV2 | few | . | CASSPEDNEQFF | TGTGCCAGCAGCCCCGAGGACAATGAGCAGTTCTTC
TRBJ2-1 | TRBV2 | . | . | CASSDRLPGNEQFF | TGTGCCAGCAGTGACCGACTGCCCGGCAATGAGCAGTTCTTC
TRBJ2-5 | TRBV28 | . | . | CASSTVEGGETQYF | TGTGCCAGCAGTACCGTAGAGGGTGGGGAGACCCAGTACTTC
TRBJ2-1 | TRBV6-2/TRBV6-3 | . | . | CASSYRGGGPDYGEQFF | TGTGCCAGCAGTTACCGAGGGGGAGGCCCCGATTACGGTGAGCAGTTCTTC
TRBJ2-3 | TRBV18 | few | . | CASSPQRSTAVFVDTDTQYF | TGTGCCAGCTCACCACAAAGGTCAACCGCGGTATTCGTGGACACAGATACGCAGTATTTT
TRBJ2-7 | TRBV6-5 | . | TRBD1 | CASSSRQGSTYEQYF | TGTGCCAGCAGTTCCAGACAGGGGTCAACCTACGAGCAGTACTTC
TRBJ1-1 | TRBV28 | . | TRBD1 | CASTNPGQGAPDEAFF | TGTGCCAGCACCAATCCTGGGCAGGGGGCACCCGATGAAGCTTTCTTT
TRBJ2-4 | TRBV7-9 | few | . | CASSLEGVENIQYF | TGTGCCAGCAGCTTGGAGGGGGTCGAAAACATTCAGTACTTC
TRBJ1-5 | TRBV27 | . | . | CASSLFAGGGQPQHF | TGTGCCAGCTCCCTCTTTGCGGGGGGCGGACAGCCCCAGCATTTT
TRBJ2-7 | TRBV20-1 | many | TRBD1 | CSAGQGSYEQYF | TGCAGCGCGGGACAGGGCTCCTACGAGCAGTACTTC
TRBJ2-7 | TRBV4-2 | few | . | CASSQLASEGSYEQYF | TGTGCCAGCAGCCAGCTTGCAAGCGAGGGCTCCTACGAGCAGTACTTC
TRBJ2-7 | TRBV20-1 | few | . | CSANMDLLTYEQYF | TGCAGTGCCAATATGGACCTCTTAACCTACGAGCAGTACTTC
TRBJ2-1 | TRBV21-1 | . | . | CASSRGRQDQDNEQFF | TGTGCCAGCAGCAGGGGACGACAGGACCAAGACAATGAGCAGTTCTTC
TRBJ1-1 | TRBV20-1 | . | TRBD1 | CSAGQGAGGTEAFF | TGCAGTGCCGGCCAGGGGGCAGGGGGCACTGAAGCTTTCTTT
TRBJ2-7 | TRBV5-1 | many | TRBD1 | CASSFGAQGAVYEQYF | TGCGCCAGCAGCTTCGGCGCACAGGGGGCTGTCTACGAGCAGTACTTC
TRBJ1-6 | TRBV20-1 | many | TRBD1 | CSARETGVNSPLHF | TGCAGTGCTAGAGAGACAGGGGTTAATTCACCCCTCCACTTT
TRBJ2-2 | TRBV12-3/TRBV12-4 | many | . | CASSRRPQGSGELFF | TGTGCCAGCAGTCGACGACCCCAGGGCTCCGGGGAGCTGTTTTTT
TRBJ2-5 | TRBV6-5 | . | TRBD2 | CASSYSAGGKETQYF | TGTGCCAGCAGTTACTCTGCGGGGGGGAAGGAGACCCAGTACTTC
TRBJ2-7 | TRBV7-2 | . | TRBD1 | CASSLKVQGVYEQYF | TGTGCCAGCAGCTTAAAGGTACAGGGGGTATACGAGCAGTACTTC
TRBJ1-4 | TRBV7-9 | . | . | CASSSDANEKLFF | TGTGCCAGCAGCTCGGACGCCAATGAAAAACTGTTTTTT
TRBJ2-7 | TRBV4-3 | many | TRBD1 | CASSQDRGTYEQYF | TGCGCCAGCAGCCAAGACAGGGGGACCTACGAGCAGTACTTC
TRBJ2-2 | TRBV5-4 | . | TRBD2 | CASSSLAGGGGELFF | TGTGCCAGCAGCTCTTTAGCGGGAGGAGGCGGGGAGCTGTTTTTT
TRBJ1-5 | TRBV3-1 | many | . | CASSQDRAQPQHF | TGTGCCAGCAGCCAAGACAGGGCTCAGCCCCAGCATTTT